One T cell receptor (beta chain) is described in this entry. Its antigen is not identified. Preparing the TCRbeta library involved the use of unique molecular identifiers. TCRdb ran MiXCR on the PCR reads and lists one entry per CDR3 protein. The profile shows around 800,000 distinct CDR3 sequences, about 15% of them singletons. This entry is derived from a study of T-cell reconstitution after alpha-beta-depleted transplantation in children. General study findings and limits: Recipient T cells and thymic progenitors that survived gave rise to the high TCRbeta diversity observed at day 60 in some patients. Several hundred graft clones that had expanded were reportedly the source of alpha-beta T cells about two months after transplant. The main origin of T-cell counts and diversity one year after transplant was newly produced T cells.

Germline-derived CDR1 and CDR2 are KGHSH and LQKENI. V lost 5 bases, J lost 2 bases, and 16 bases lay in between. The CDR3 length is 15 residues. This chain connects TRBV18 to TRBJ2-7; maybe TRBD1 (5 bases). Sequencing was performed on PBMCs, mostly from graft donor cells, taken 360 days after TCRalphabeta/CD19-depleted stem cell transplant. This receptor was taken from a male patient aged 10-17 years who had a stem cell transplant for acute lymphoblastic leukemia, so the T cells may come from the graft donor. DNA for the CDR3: TGTGCCAGCTCAAGACTGCCCGACAGACCCTACGAGCAGTACTTC. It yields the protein CASSRLPDRPYEQYF.